Sequencing of this T cell receptor beta chain was carried out in a study of cytomegalovirus exposure and HLA in healthy donors. PCR primers comprised 60 Vbeta and 13 Jbeta primers. This table comes from immunoSEQ multiplex PCR, and its TCRdb copy is limited to in-frame clones, with some not included. The sample shows around 120,000 clones, about 75% of them seen only once. Study findings and constraints: Presence/absence analyses assumed roughly uniform sequencing depth across donors. The study put 150 to 200 TCR beta chains on its list as cytomegalovirus-associated. Both high specificity and high sensitivity reportedly marked the classifier's diagnosis of cytomegalovirus status.

Germline V gene sequence: CDR1 SGHRS, CDR2 YFSETQ. The CDR3 extends over 15 amino acids. Trimming took 4 bases from V and 5 from J; bases not matched to a gene: 9. Donors were ostensibly healthy at sampling, although undocumented immune exposures were probable. As to this clone: Its antigen is not identified.

The sample taken for sequencing was PBMCs. This chain connects TRBV5-1 to TRBJ1-1, with TRBD1 matching over 9 bases. The source of this sequence is a man aged 55 to 70 in good health and CMV-seropositive. The CDR3 DNA follows: TGCGCCAGCAGCACCACCGACAGGGGGTGGACTGAAGCTTTCTTT. The encoded protein is CASSTTDRGWTEAFF.